Shown below are 32 T cell receptor beta chains from a single sample sequenced in a study of cytomegalovirus exposure and HLA in healthy donors (dated by TCRdb to about 2017). The library was prepared using the immunoSEQ multiplex PCR assay. A mixture of 60 forward primers for TCR Vbeta segments and 13 reverse primers for TCR Jbeta segments was used in the multiplex PCR. The table comes from immuneACCESS by way of TCRdb, which keeps in-frame sequences with V and J called. Part of the clones is missing from these tables; in studies checked, under half for an unresolved V gene and the rest for unknown reasons. The table for this sample lists some 110,000 clones; just under 80% of them were counted only once. Together, the top ten hold 1.3% of the sample. Sequencing input: PBMCs. These receptors came from a young man in good health and CMV-seronegative.

This clone showed up just a few times. The chain couples TRBV6-5 to TRBJ1-4, with D perhaps matching TRBD1 (5 bases). V dropped 6 bases and J dropped 5 bases, with 13 bases sitting between them. The CDR3 has 14 amino acids. The germline V gene encodes CDR1 MNHEY and CDR2 SVGAGI. The DNA of the CDR3 is TGTGCCAGCAGCCTCCAGGGAGGGAATGAAAAACTGTTTTTT. Amino acids: CASSLQGGNEKLFF.

The count of this clone is one. This chain links TRBV15 with TRBJ2-2, with TRBD2 matching over 7 bases. With 6 bases clipped from V and 6 bases from J, the junction kept 22 bases outside the gene matches. Germline CDR1 is LNHNV and CDR2 is YYDKDF (reference sequence). CDR3 size: 19 residues. CDR3 loop: CATRTLGGTRSFMAGELFF. The DNA for the CDR3 is TGTGCCACCAGAACCCTGGGGGGGACCAGGAGCTTTATGGCCGGGGAGCTGTTTTTT.

The chain uses TRBV6-5 and TRBJ2-7, with TRBD2 as a possible D gene (6 bases). Per the germline V gene, CDR1 is MNHEY and CDR2 is SVGAGI. The CDR3 contains 16 residues. V lost 0 bases to trimming and J lost 2 bases, with 14 bases between them. CDR3 sequence (DNA): TGTGCCAGCAGTTACTCGGGATCTAGCGTGGCCTACGAGCAGTACTTC. Protein sequence: CASSYSGSSVAYEQYF.

The chain is built from TRBV10-3 and TRBJ1-2; D might be TRBD1 (5 bases). The CDR3 consists of 14 residues. Germline CDR1 is ENHRY and CDR2 is SYGVKD. V was clipped by 7 bases and J by 5 bases, with 17 bases between them. For the CDR3, the DNA is TGTGCCATCACGCAGGGCAATACGTGGTATGGCTACACCTTC. The encoded protein is CAITQGNTWYGYTF.

The chain links TRBV27 to TRBJ2-1; 10 nucleotides align to TRBD1. The V gene end was trimmed by 6 bases and the J gene end by 8 bases; junction bases not matched to a gene: 7. CDR1 and CDR2 from the germline V gene are MNHEY and SMNVEV (reference sequence). The CDR3 totals 14 residues. In DNA, the CDR3 is TGTGCCAGCAGCCCCGGGACAGGGGTTTATGAGCAGTTCTTC. Translation gives CASSPGTGVYEQFF.

This clone was counted a single time. The chain links TRBV4-1 to TRBJ1-4; the D gene is possibly TRBD1 (6 bases). Looked up from germline, CDR1 is MGHRA and CDR2 is YSYEKL. The CDR3 has 20 residues. Trimming took off 2 bases at V and 3 bases at J, with 25 bases between the two ends. CDR3: CASSQTLRSGVGAANEKLFF. CDR3 DNA sequence: TGCGCCAGCAGCCAAACTCTCCGGTCAGGTGTGGGGGCGGCTAATGAAAAACTGTTTTTT.

V is TRBV30 and J is TRBJ2-5; 8 bases are shared with TRBD1. CDR1 and CDR2 (germline): GTSNPN, SVGIG (reference sequence). With 3 bases clipped from V and 5 bases from J, the junction kept 8 bases outside the gene matches. The CDR3 length is 14 residues. The CDR3 DNA sequence: TGTGCCTGGAGGGGGCCAGGGGGCTTGGAGACCCAGTACTTC. Translated: CAWRGPGGLETQYF.

On this clone itself: One end of the junction is discordant with germline, which a read error may explain. This chain links TRBV28 with TRBJ1-1; a weak D match, TRBD1 (5 bases). The V gene's germline CDR1 is MDHEN and CDR2 SYDVKM. This CDR3 is 15 amino acids long. As DNA, the CDR3 is TGTGCCAGCAGGCTTAGTTATGGGGGGAACGCTGAAGCTTTCTTT. Its protein product is CASRLSYGGNAEAFF.

The table lists this clone with a count of one. The rearrangement joins TRBV19 to TRBJ1-5; D remains unclear. Trimming took off 7 bases at V and 5 bases at J, with 9 bases between the two ends. From germline, CDR1 is LNHDA and CDR2 SQIVND (reference sequence). This CDR3 is built from 12 residues. The CDR3 bases are TGTGCCAGTACCGCGGCAGATCAGCCCCAGCATTTT. The encoded protein is CASTAADQPQHF.

The chain has TRBV5-5 and TRBJ1-4; perhaps TRBD1 as D (5 bases). Trimming cost V 2 bases and J 7 bases, with 15 bases left between them. The CDR3 loop spans 15 amino acids. In germline, CDR1 is SGHKS, CDR2 YYEKEE (reference sequence). CDR3 protein: CASSLVRGAGEKLFF. CDR3 in DNA: TGTGCCAGCAGCTTAGTAAGGGGCGCTGGTGAAAAACTGTTTTTT.

The CDR3 nucleotides are TGTGCCAGCTCACCAGGGACTAGCATCGGGGAGCTGTTTTTT. Its translation: CASSPGTSIGELFF. J is TRBJ2-2 and V is TRBV18, with 9 bases fitting TRBD2. The CDR3 extends over 14 amino acids. Germline V gives CDR1 KGHSH, CDR2 LQKENI. The ends lost 2 bases at V and 7 bases at J; junction bases unmatched: 2. Together with reference TRBV18 and TRBJ2-2, the CDR3 gives the full variable domain: NAGVMQNPRHLVRRRGQEARLRCSPMKGHSHVYWYRQLPEEGLKFMVYLQKENIIDESGMPKERFSAEFPKEGPSILRIQQVVRGDSAAYFCASSPGTSIGELFFGEGSRLTVL.

V and J are TRBV7-8 and TRBJ1-5, with D unclear. Germline CDR1 reads SGHVS; CDR2 reads FQNEAQ. CDR3 length: 15 amino acids. V was trimmed by 4 bases and J by 4 bases, leaving 14 bases between them. The CDR3 is CASSYGWTGNQPQHF. CDR3 nucleotide sequence: TGTGCCAGCAGCTACGGTTGGACGGGGAATCAGCCCCAGCATTTT.

By share of the sample, this clone is medium-sized (0.01 to 0.1%). J is TRBJ1-1 and V is TRBV28; perhaps TRBD1 as D (5 bases). Trimming cost V 8 bases and J 3 bases, with 19 bases left between them. The CDR3 runs 15 residues. Germline V gene data show CDR1 as MDHEN and CDR2 as SYDVKM. This CDR3 reads CASLGRGNRDTEAFF. CDR3 nucleotide sequence: TGTGCCAGCCTCGGGCGGGGGAATAGGGACACTGAAGCTTTCTTT.

This chain links TRBV30 with TRBJ1-1, with 12 bases matching TRBD1. There are 17 residues in the CDR3. Trimming removed 2 bases from V and 0 bases from J; junction bases left unmatched: 7. Germline V CDR1 and CDR2: GTSNPN, SVGIG (reference sequence). CDR3 in amino acids: CAWSTPGTGGLNTEAFF. The CDR3 nucleotides read TGTGCCTGGAGTACTCCGGGGACAGGGGGCTTGAACACTGAAGCTTTCTTT.

This chain joins TRBV27 and TRBJ2-2; 10 bases align to TRBD2. This CDR3 is built from 15 residues. Germline loops: CDR1 MNHEY, CDR2 SMNVEV (reference sequence). V shed 7 bases, J shed 8 bases, and the junction held 10 bases outside the gene matches. The CDR3 region is CASTPKREGQGELFF. As DNA, the CDR3 is TGTGCCAGCACTCCGAAGCGGGAGGGCCAGGGGGAGCTGTTTTTT.

V gene TRBV6-5 combines with J gene TRBJ2-3; D is perhaps TRBD2 (5 bases). The V gene's germline CDR1 is MNHEY and CDR2 SVGAGI. This CDR3 is built from 13 residues. V lost 7 bases to trimming and J lost 4 bases, with 12 bases between them. Here the CDR3 reads CASTNEGPDTQYF. Here the CDR3 DNA reads TGTGCCAGCACCAACGAGGGCCCAGATACGCAGTATTTT.

This clone was seen more than once but under ten times. The genes are TRBV19 and TRBJ2-1, with 12 bases lining up with TRBD2. This CDR3 has 14 amino acids. Germline CDR1 reads LNHDA; CDR2 reads SQIVND (reference sequence). V trimming: 8 bases; J trimming: 6 bases; junction bases outside the gene matches: 5. The CDR3 sequence: CASRLAGAGNEQFF. The CDR3 nucleotides are TGTGCCAGTCGACTAGCGGGAGCGGGCAATGAGCAGTTCTTC.

V usage is TRBV29-1 and J usage is TRBJ2-2; 7 positions agree with TRBD1. The CDR3 has 14 amino acids. Germline V lookup: CDR1 SQVTM, CDR2 ANQGSEA. V dropped 6 bases and J dropped 2; count of bases not matched to a gene: 6. The CDR3 DNA reads TGCAGCGTAAAGACAGGGCCTAACACCGGGGAGCTGTTTTTT. Translated: CSVKTGPNTGELFF.

The chain has TRBV5-1 and TRBJ2-1; 9 nucleotides line up with TRBD2. J gave up 9 bases and V 0 bases, and 7 bases lay outside the gene matches. The CDR3 consists of 15 residues. Germline CDR1 and CDR2: SGHRS and YFSETQ. The CDR3 nucleotides read TGCGCCAGCAGCTTGGTGGTAGCGGGAGCTCCTGAGCAGTTCTTC. Translation gives CASSLVVAGAPEQFF.

V gene TRBV27 combines with J gene TRBJ2-7; D is unclear. Trimming removed 1 base from V and 1 base from J, with 11 bases in between. This CDR3 comprises 15 residues. CDR1 MNHEY and CDR2 SMNVEV come from the germline V gene (reference sequence). In nucleotides, the CDR3 is TGTGCCAGCAGTTTATTGAATATCGGTTCCTACGAGCAGTACTTC. Its translation is CASSLLNIGSYEQYF.

CDR3 in DNA: TGCGCCAGCAGCCAAGATCCGGGACAGTCGAACACCGGGGAGCTGTTTTTT. Translated, it gives CASSQDPGQSNTGELFF. This chain links TRBV4-1 with TRBJ2-2; TRBD1 matches 7 bases. V lost 0 bases, J lost 0 bases, and 4 bases stayed unmatched. The CDR3 contains 17 residues. CDR1 is MGHRA, CDR2 YSYEKL, per germline.

The chain links TRBV7-2 to TRBJ1-5; D might be TRBD1 (5 bases). Trimming took off 1 base at V and 3 bases at J, with 7 bases between the two ends. CDR1 and CDR2 (germline): SGHTA, FQGNSA. The CDR3 runs 14 residues. CDR3 residues: CASSLGGLNQPQHF. The CDR3 region has the DNA TGTGCCAGCAGCTTAGGGGGACTCAATCAGCCCCAGCATTTT.

CDR3 in DNA: TGTGCCAGCAGGGTGACAGTAAACACTGAAGCTTTCTTT. Encoded protein: CASRVTVNTEAFF. The genes are TRBV2 and TRBJ1-1, with D possibly matching TRBD1 (5 bases). Trimming shortened V by 6 bases and J by 2 bases, and 10 bases separated the two germline ends. Germline-derived CDR1 and CDR2 are SNHLY and FYNNEI. The CDR3 has 13 residues.

As DNA, the CDR3 is TGTGCCAGTAGTACCCTAGGTAGCTATGGCAATCAGCCCCAGCATTTT. This translates into CASSTLGSYGNQPQHF. The gene calls are TRBV19 and TRBJ1-5; D not resolved. CDR1 LNHDA and CDR2 SQIVND come from the germline V gene (reference sequence). The CDR3 extends over 16 amino acids. V lost 4 bases and J lost 2, with 15 bases in between.

This chain uses TRBV7-2 with TRBJ1-2; 7 nucleotides match TRBD1. This CDR3 is built from 13 residues. Per germline, CDR1 SGHTA and CDR2 FQGNSA. The V gene end was trimmed by 1 base and the J gene end by 8 bases; junction bases not matched to a gene: 4. The CDR3 region is CASSLGRDSGYTF. CDR3 coding DNA: TGTGCCAGCAGCTTAGGCAGGGACAGCGGCTACACCTTC. Full variable domain (outside the CDR3, taken from reference TRBV7-2 and TRBJ1-2): GAGVSQSPSNKVTEKGKDVELRCDPISGHTALYWYRQSLGQGLEFLIYFQGNSAPDKSGLPSDRFSAERTGGSVSTLTIQRTQQEDSAVYLCASSLGRDSGYTFGSGTRLTVV.

The gene calls are TRBV5-4 and TRBJ2-1, with 9 bases matching TRBD1. The CDR3 spans 15 residues. Germline assignment: CDR1 SGHNT and CDR2 YYREEE (reference sequence). The junction had 5 bases not matched to a gene; V was cut back by 5 bases and J by 2 bases. The CDR3, as DNA: TGTGCCAGCAGTCCCGGGACAGGGACCTACAATGAGCAGTTCTTC. Translated, it gives CASSPGTGTYNEQFF.

The rearrangement links TRBV7-9 to TRBJ2-5; the D is unclear. V shed 4 bases and J shed 1 base, with 16 bases lying between them. The CDR3 spans 16 residues. From germline, CDR1 is SEHNR and CDR2 FQNEAQ (reference sequence). CDR3 amino acids: CASSSTSSVIQETQYF. CDR3 bases: TGTGCCAGCAGCTCCACTTCCTCGGTAATCCAAGAGACCCAGTACTTC.

This sequence joins TRBV9 and TRBJ2-1, with 16 bases lining up with TRBD2. J gave up 5 bases and V 6 bases, and 20 bases lay outside the gene matches. Looked up from germline, CDR1 is SGDLS and CDR2 is YYNGEE. The CDR3 has 21 residues. The CDR3 loop is CASKPRGEPGLAGGPDNEQFF. In DNA form, the CDR3 reads TGTGCCAGCAAACCACGGGGGGAACCGGGACTAGCGGGGGGGCCCGACAATGAGCAGTTCTTC.

CDR3 region: CASSTSPSGEQYF. In nucleotides, the CDR3 is TGTGCCAGCAGTACGTCCCCCTCGGGGGAGCAGTACTTC. The gene calls are TRBV27 and TRBJ2-7; TRBD2 is a possible D gene (5 bases). V was trimmed by 5 bases and J by 7 bases, leaving 15 bases between them. From germline, CDR1 is MNHEY and CDR2 SMNVEV (reference sequence). The CDR3 spans 13 residues.

Only one count was recorded for this clone. V usage is TRBV4-1 and J usage is TRBJ1-2; 8 bases match TRBD1. After removal of 3 bases from V and 4 bases from J, the junction contained 7 bases not matched to a gene. The germline gives CDR1 MGHRA, CDR2 YSYEKL. CDR3 length equals 15 residues. CDR3 DNA: TGCGCCAGCAGCCAGGCTCCAACAGGGGGCTATGGCTACACCTTC. This translates into CASSQAPTGGYGYTF.

This clone has only a few counts. The V call is TRBV9, the J call TRBJ2-2, with 10 bases that match TRBD2. The CDR3 is made up of 16 amino acids. Losses at the gene ends were 2 bases for V and 7 bases for J; bases not matched to a gene: 8. Germline V CDR1 and CDR2: SGDLS, YYNGEE. The CDR3 here is CASSVGLAGVGGELFF. DNA for the CDR3: TGTGCCAGCAGCGTGGGTCTAGCGGGAGTCGGCGGGGAGCTGTTTTTT.

The chain joins TRBV6-5 to TRBJ1-2, with D possibly being TRBD1 (5 bases). The CDR3 runs to 15 residues. Trimming left V 5 bases short and J 6 bases short, with 19 bases between. Per germline, CDR1 MNHEY and CDR2 SVGAGI. CDR3 sequence (DNA): TGTGCCAGCAGTGGCGGGACGGCTTTTGGCGATGGCTACACCTTC. It encodes CASSGGTAFGDGYTF.